Presented here are 9 T cell receptor beta chains from one specimen sequenced in a study of CD8 T cells in ankylosing spondylitis. One entry per CDR3 protein, called by TCRdb with MiXCR from the 5' RACE reads. The table has around 23,000 distinct CDR3 sequences, approximately 16% seen once; the top ten hold 25% to 30%. The sequenced sample consisted of blood. These receptors all stem from a male donor with ankylosing spondylitis or in good health (not recorded which).

This clonotype has only a few counts. This rearrangement joins TRBV6-2 or TRBV6-3 to TRBJ1-1, with D unresolved. The CDR3 length is 14 residues. Trimming removed 0 bases from V and 6 bases from J, with 11 bases in between. Germline assignment: CDR1 MNHEY and CDR2 SVGEGT. CDR3 loop: CASSYSKVLPEAFF. The CDR3, as DNA: TGTGCCAGCAGTTACTCGAAGGTTCTGCCTGAAGCTTTCTTT.

This clonotype was counted between two and nine times. The V gene is TRBV10-3, the J gene TRBJ2-3, with 8 bases matching TRBD1. This CDR3 contains 15 residues. The J segment lost 6 bases and the V segment lost 3 bases, leaving 8 bases of the junction unmatched. Germline lookup yields CDR1 ENHRY and CDR2 SYGVKD. CDR3 nucleotide sequence: TGTGCCATCAGTGAAGGACAGGGCTTTAATGATACGCAGTATTTT. Translation: CAISEGQGFNDTQYF.

This clonotype appeared once. This sequence joins TRBV19 and TRBJ2-7; D is perhaps TRBD2 (5 bases). Germline V gene data show CDR1 as LNHDA and CDR2 as SQIVND (reference sequence). With 4 bases removed from V and 1 base from J, the gap between germline ends came to 8 bases. This CDR3 spans 13 amino acids. DNA for the CDR3: TGTGCCAGTAGTAAACCGGGGTCCTACGAGCAGTACTTC. It specifies CASSKPGSYEQYF.

The table lists this clonotype with many counts. The chain recombines TRBV20-1 with TRBJ2-3; D call uncertain. The CDR3 totals 12 residues. CDR1 is DFQATT, CDR2 SNEGSKA, per germline (reference sequence). V dropped 6 bases and J dropped 4 bases, with 11 bases sitting between them. CDR3 sequence reads: CSATHTADTQYF. DNA for the CDR3: TGCAGTGCGACCCATACCGCAGATACGCAGTATTTT.

The V call is TRBV4-3, the J call TRBJ1-4; no clear D gene. CDR1 and CDR2 from the germline V gene are LGHNA and YSLEER. CDR3 length: 15 residues. Trimming stripped 0 bases from V and 4 bases from J, with 9 bases between. As DNA, the CDR3 is TGCGCCAGCAGCCAAGATCGGGGAGTTAATGAAAAACTGTTTTTT. Translation gives CASSQDRGVNEKLFF.

This rearrangement joins TRBV5-5 to TRBJ2-1, with unresolved D. CDR3 length: 15 residues. Trimming pared 0 bases from V and 5 bases from J, leaving 12 bases between. CDR1 SGHKS and CDR2 YYEKEE come from the germline V gene (reference sequence). DNA of the CDR3: TGTGCCAGCAGCTTGGCTGCCAATTTGAACAATGAGCAGTTCTTC. Translation: CASSLAANLNNEQFF.

The J gene is TRBJ2-1, the V gene TRBV5-4; 8 bases line up with TRBD1. With V trimmed by 0 bases and J by 8 bases, 7 bases remained unmatched. This CDR3 is 15 amino acids long. Germline loops: CDR1 SGHNT, CDR2 YYREEE (reference sequence). The DNA for the CDR3 is TGTGCCAGCAGCTTGGCCAGGGGGCGCGGGTATGAGCAGTTCTTC. Its translation is CASSLARGRGYEQFF. Together with reference TRBV5-4 and TRBJ2-1, the CDR3 gives the full variable domain: ETGVTQSPTHLIKTRGQQVTLRCSSQSGHNTVSWYQQALGQGPQFIFQYYREEENGRGNFPPRFSGLQFPNYSSELNVNALELDDSALYLCASSLARGRGYEQFFGPGTRLTVL.

This clonotype showed up many times. V is TRBV4-1 and J is TRBJ2-7, with a possible D match to TRBD1 (6 bases). Trimming removed 3 bases at V and 3 bases at J, with 12 bases between. The length of the CDR3 is 14 residues. Germline V lookup: CDR1 MGHRA, CDR2 YSYEKL. The CDR3 sequence: CASSHRQENYEQYF. The CDR3 region has the DNA TGCGCCAGCAGCCATCGACAGGAAAACTACGAGCAGTACTTC.

The V gene is TRBV18, the J gene TRBJ2-1, with D unclear. CDR1 and CDR2 (germline): KGHSH, LQKENI. The CDR3 loop spans 9 amino acids. The V gene lost 4 bases and the J gene lost 8 bases, with 0 bases spanning the gap. The CDR3: CASSHEQFF. DNA for the CDR3: TGTGCCAGCTCACATGAGCAGTTCTTC.